The 14 T cell receptor beta chains listed next were all sequenced from one sample in a study of T-cell reconstitution after alpha-beta-depleted transplantation in children. During its preparation, the TCRbeta library received unique molecular identifiers. Via MiXCR, TCRdb re-called the PCR reads, giving one row per CDR3 protein. There are hundreds of thousands of distinct CDR3 sequences in the sample; about 14% occur only once, and approximately 4.2% lies in the top ten. Sequenced material: PBMCs, taken from the stem cell graft. Source of these receptors: a human donor who donated a stem cell graft to a child with Fanconi anemia.

Comment on this clonotype: Sequence at one end of the junction differs from germline and may be a read error. This chain links TRBV5-1 with TRBJ2-2; the D gene is possibly TRBD1 (6 bases). The CDR3 length is 15 residues. CDR1 is SGHRS, CDR2 YFSETQ, per germline. The CDR3 coding sequence is TGCGCCAGCAGCCTACGGGACACGAACACCTGGGAGCTGTTTTTT. Encoded protein: CASSLRDTNTWELFF.

This clonotype was recorded at least ten times. The genes are TRBV29-1 and TRBJ2-3; D unresolved. V lost 4 bases and J lost 4, with 6 bases in between. CDR1 and CDR2 (germline): SQVTM, ANQGSEA. The length of the CDR3 is 11 residues. The CDR3 reads CSVGVSDTQYF. CDR3 bases: TGCAGCGTTGGAGTTTCAGATACGCAGTATTTT.

This clonotype has a single count. V is TRBV6-5 and J is TRBJ2-7; 7 bases match TRBD1. The CDR3 has 14 amino acids. The V segment lost 1 base and the J segment 1 base; nucleotides outside the gene matches: 1. The germline V gene encodes CDR1 MNHEY and CDR2 SVGAGI. In DNA, the CDR3 is TGTGCCAGCAGTTACTTGGGACAGTCCTACGAGCAGTACGTC. Translating gives CASSYLGQSYEQYV.

This clonotype was observed many times. The chain uses TRBV10-2 and TRBJ2-1; D remains ambiguous. The CDR3 has 12 residues. V dropped 10 bases and J dropped 4 bases, with 11 bases sitting between them. The germline V gene encodes CDR1 WSHSY and CDR2 SAAADI. CDR3 sequence reads: CATRAWYNEQFF. The CDR3 DNA reads as TGCGCCACCCGGGCATGGTACAATGAGCAGTTCTTC.

This clonotype came up many times. The V call is TRBV6-1, the J call TRBJ1-5; D possibly corresponds to TRBD1 (6 bases). CDR1 is MNHNS and CDR2 is SASEGT in the germline V gene. Trimming took off 6 bases at V and 2 bases at J, with 11 bases between the two ends. This CDR3 has 14 amino acids. In DNA form, the CDR3 reads TGTGCCAGCAGCAACCCAGGGGGCAATCAGCCCCAGCATTTT. Amino acids: CASSNPGGNQPQHF.

This clonotype was counted a few times. The chain couples TRBV20-1 to TRBJ1-1; D call uncertain. CDR1 is DFQATT and CDR2 is SNEGSKA in the germline V gene (reference sequence). CDR3 length: 13 residues. Deletions cut 3 bases from V and 4 bases from J, with 12 bases between. As DNA, the CDR3 is TGCAGTGCTAGGAATACAATCGGCACTGAAGCTTTCTTT. Encoded protein: CSARNTIGTEAFF.

This rearrangement joins TRBV12-3 or TRBV12-4 to TRBJ1-5; no reliable D call. V dropped 4 bases and J dropped 5 bases, with 6 bases sitting between them. The CDR3 runs to 12 residues. CDR3 DNA sequence: TGTGCCAGCAGTTCCCGCCATCAGCCCCAGCATTTT. Its protein is CASSSRHQPQHF.

V is TRBV10-3 and J is TRBJ2-3; 8 nucleotides agree with TRBD1. V shed 5 bases and J 2 bases; nucleotides not matched to a gene: 6. Germline V gene sequence: CDR1 ENHRY, CDR2 SYGVKD. This CDR3 has 15 amino acids. CDR3 DNA: TGTGCCATCAGTAGCCGGGACAGGTCCACAGATACGCAGTATTTT. Amino acids: CAISSRDRSTDTQYF.

This clonotype occurred many times. This chain joins TRBV30 and TRBJ1-3; D gene uncertain. With 0 bases removed from V and 0 bases from J, the gap between germline ends came to 12 bases. CDR1 and CDR2 (germline): GTSNPN, SVGIG (reference sequence). The CDR3 is 16 residues long. This chain's CDR3 is CAWSVRPDNSGNTIYF. The CDR3 DNA is TGTGCCTGGAGTGTACGACCGGATAACTCTGGAAACACCATATATTTT.

This clonotype was counted a few times. This chain joins TRBV4-3 and TRBJ2-2; 12 bases match TRBD2. Germline CDR1 is LGHNA and CDR2 is YSLEER. CDR3 length: 18 residues. With V trimmed by 4 bases and J by 7 bases, 13 bases remained unmatched. CDR3 region: CASSPTLLLAGGIGELFF. The DNA of the CDR3 is TGCGCCAGCAGCCCTACGCTACTACTAGCGGGGGGAATCGGGGAGCTGTTTTTT.

This clonotype was found many times. The DNA of the CDR3 is TGTGCCAGCAGCCAATTTCTAGCGGATACGCAGTATTTT. This encodes CASSQFLADTQYF. The chain combines TRBV3-1 with TRBJ2-3; the D gene is possibly TRBD2 (6 bases). Germline V gene lookup returns CDR1 LGHDT and CDR2 YNNKEL (reference sequence). This CDR3 is 13 amino acids long. The germline V and J ends were trimmed by 2 bases and 6 bases, with 9 bases remaining between them.

In this sample, this clonotype turned up a few times. The V gene is TRBV6-1, the J gene TRBJ1-1; unclear D gene. V lost 0 bases to trimming and J lost 10 bases, with 15 bases between them. CDR1 and CDR2 (germline): MNHNS, SASEGT. CDR3 size: 14 residues. The CDR3 loop reads CASSEAAMGGRAFF. Here the CDR3 DNA reads TGTGCCAGCAGTGAAGCAGCCATGGGAGGACGAGCTTTCTTT.

V gene TRBV11-3 combines with J gene TRBJ2-5, with D maybe TRBD2 (5 bases). The germline V gene has CDR1 SGHNT and CDR2 YENEEA. Trimming took off 1 base at V and 5 bases at J, with 14 bases between the two ends. This CDR3 region has 15 residues. CDR3 sequence: CASSLGRSSGETQYF. CDR3 nucleotide sequence: TGTGCCAGCAGCTTAGGTCGTTCCTCGGGGGAGACCCAGTACTTC.

V gene TRBV7-8 combines with J gene TRBJ1-1, with 7 bases matching TRBD1. The germline V gene encodes CDR1 SGHVS and CDR2 FQNEAQ. The CDR3 spans 15 residues. V dropped 5 bases and J dropped 1; count of bases not matched to a gene: 7. The CDR3 loop is CASSMTTGRNTEAFF. For the CDR3, the DNA is TGTGCCAGCAGCATGACGACAGGGAGGAACACTGAAGCTTTCTTT.